Given below is one T cell receptor beta chain in context. Its binding antigen is unknown. Nothing much larger sits one base from this clone, and base qualities are not available. Donors were patients with limited-stage small-cell lung cancer who underwent surgical resection in Hangzhou, China, between the late 2000s and the early 2020s. Every donor went straight to surgery with no preoperative chemotherapy or radiotherapy, and no donor was given immunotherapy either before or after surgery. All 20 or so patients in the sequenced cohort were smokers or heavy second-hand smokers. Adjacent normal lung was taken at least 2 cm away from the tumor margin, and two pathologists confirmed by morphology that the adjacent normal lung was free of malignant cells. To characterize heterogeneity of the T cell repertoire, the study applied multi-region TCR-beta sequencing to resected limited-stage small-cell lung cancers and to tumor-adjacent lung tissue. The AllPrep DNA/RNA FFPE Kit (Qiagen) was used to extract genomic DNA from FFPE tissue.

TCR-beta CDR3 regions were amplified from genomic DNA with the immunoSEQ hsTCRB Kit using multiplexed V- and J-gene primers. Unique DNA barcodes were added in a second PCR, and the samples were pooled together with a negative control and a positive control. The pooled TCR-beta libraries were sequenced using a 150-cycle paired-end protocol on an Illumina MiSeq. For the original study's pipeline: Raw sequencing data were processed by Adaptive Biotechnologies into a report containing normalized, annotated TCR-beta repertoires. T-cell density was calculated by normalizing TCR-beta templates to usable DNA, with usable DNA estimated through amplification of housekeeping genes. Richness counted unique rearrangements, and clonality was defined as 1 minus Pielou's evenness. This immuneACCESS table, as held by TCRdb, lists in-frame sequences with V and J called but not all clones. Of the missing ones, under half trace to an unresolved V gene in checked studies; the others have no known cause. The V and J calls and clone size were taken over from that table, and D and trimming were inferred from the DNA. The sample yields 2,100 or so clones; around three quarters were counted once. Roughly 9% of the sample comes from the top ten.

Inclusive of the bounding cysteine and phenylalanine, the CDR3 is 16 residues long. The only DNA kept is the CDR3, 48 bases in frame from the first base. The germline V gene (reference sequence) supplies CDR1 SEHNR and CDR2 FQNEAQ. From V the trimming removes 4 bases and from J it removes 5 bases, while the gene matches leave 12 bases of the junction unaccounted for. These data are taken from a study of T cells and copy number aberrations in small-cell lung cancer (dated by TCRdb to the early 2020s). Background for the entire study: Whole-exome sequencing of the same tumor regions was paired with TCR repertoire sequencing so that T cell metrics could be related to mutations and copy number aberrations. Tumor TCR data existed for about 17 patients, and roughly 15 patients had TCR data from both tumor tissue and normal tissue. Beyond this particular receptor, the publication reports: Every specimen was formalin-fixed paraffin-embedded tissue, a material known to introduce sequencing artifacts. The study was limited by a small sample size because surgical resection is uncommon in small-cell lung cancer, and validation of the findings is required. Lower T-cell density, richness and clonality were observed in tumors than in adjacent lung tissue, although the difference in density was not significant.

The TCR sequence derives from a woman in her sixties or seventies with small cell lung cancer. This chain is built from TRBV7-9 and TRBJ2-5; TRBD2 aligns with 8 central bases. Sequenced sample: normal tissue next to the tumor. The CDR3 region: CASSWLTSVGGETQYF. The DNA is as follows: TGTGCCAGCAGCTGGCTGACTAGCGTTGGGGGGGAGACCCAGTACTTC.